The clone carrying this TCR beta chain was seen only a few times. The sample belongs to a study of identical twins. TCRdb used MiXCR to reprocess the 5' RACE reads, holding one entry per CDR3 protein. This sample has 690,000 or so distinct CDR3 sequences, with 6.1% found just once. V trimming: 2 bases; J trimming: 7 bases; junction bases outside the gene matches: 6. The V gene's germline CDR1 is ENHRY and CDR2 SYGVKD. CDR3 size: 14 residues. Sequences were obtained from naive T cells sorted from blood. This TCR came from a young man in good health. This chain links TRBV10-3 with TRBJ2-7, with 9 bases lining up with TRBD2. The CDR3 loop is CAISESGRTEEQYV. For the CDR3, the DNA is TGTGCCATCAGTGAGAGCGGGAGGACGGAAGAGCAGTACGTC.